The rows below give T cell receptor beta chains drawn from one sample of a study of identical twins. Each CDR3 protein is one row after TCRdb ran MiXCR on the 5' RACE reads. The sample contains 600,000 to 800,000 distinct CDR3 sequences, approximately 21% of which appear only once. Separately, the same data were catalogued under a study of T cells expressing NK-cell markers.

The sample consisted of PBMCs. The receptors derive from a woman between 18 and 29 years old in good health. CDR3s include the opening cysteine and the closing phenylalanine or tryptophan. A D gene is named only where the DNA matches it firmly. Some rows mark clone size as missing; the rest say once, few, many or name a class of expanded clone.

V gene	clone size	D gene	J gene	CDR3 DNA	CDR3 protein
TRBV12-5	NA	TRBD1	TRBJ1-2	TGTGCTAGTGGACCCGCCGGACAGGGAAGTAACTATGGCTACACCTTC	CASGPAGQGSNYGYTF
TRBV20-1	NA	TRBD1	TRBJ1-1	TGCAGTGCTAGGGAGGGGGCGCAGAACACTGAAGCTTTCTTT	CSAREGAQNTEAFF
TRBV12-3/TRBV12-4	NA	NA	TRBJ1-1	TGTGCCAGCAGCCACCAGGCCGCCGTGGGGTTT	CASSHQAAVGF
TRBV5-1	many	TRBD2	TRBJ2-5	TGCGCCAGCAGCAGCGGGATTCAAGAGACCCAGTACTTC	CASSSGIQETQYF
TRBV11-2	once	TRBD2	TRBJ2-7	TGTGCCAGCAGCCTTCTAGCGGGGGGAAGCTCCTACGAGCAGTACTTC	CASSLLAGGSSYEQYF
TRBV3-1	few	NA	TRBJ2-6	TGTGCCAGCGGGGTGAGTGGGGCCAACGTCCTGACTTTC	CASGVSGANVLTF
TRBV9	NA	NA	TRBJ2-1	TGTGCCAGCAGCGAGAGGGGGGAAAGTGAGCAGTTCTTC	CASSERGESEQFF
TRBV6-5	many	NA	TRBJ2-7	TGTGCCAGCAGTTACTCCGGGCAGGGCGGCTACGAGCAGTACTTC	CASSYSGQGGYEQYF
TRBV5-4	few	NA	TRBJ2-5	TGTGCCAGCAGCCCAAAGGCGGCCGAAGAGACCCAGTACTTC	CASSPKAAEETQYF
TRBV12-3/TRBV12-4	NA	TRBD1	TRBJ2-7	TGTGCCAGCAGCCAGACAGGGGGGCAGTACTTC	CASSQTGGQYF
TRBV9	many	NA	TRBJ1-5	TGTGCCAGCAGCGTAGCGGATCAGCCCCAGCATTTT	CASSVADQPQHF
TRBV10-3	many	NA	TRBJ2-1	TGTGCCATCAGTGAGGATGGGACGGCTACCTACAATGAGCAGTTCTTC	CAISEDGTATYNEQFF
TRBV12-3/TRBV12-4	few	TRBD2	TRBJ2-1	TGTGCCAGCAGCCGTCAGCGGGATAGGTACAATGAGCAGTTCTTC	CASSRQRDRYNEQFF
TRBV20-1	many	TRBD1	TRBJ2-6	TGCAGTGCTAGAGGGGTGGGGACAGGGTCTTTCCTGACTTTC	CSARGVGTGSFLTF
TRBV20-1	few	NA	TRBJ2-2	TGCAGTGCTAGAGGTAGCTCAAACACCGGGGAGCTGTTTTTT	CSARGSSNTGELFF
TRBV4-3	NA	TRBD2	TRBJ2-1	TGCGCCAGCAGCCAGGCGGTGGTAGCGGGAGATCTCGGACTTGAGCAGTTCTTC	CASSQAVVAGDLGLEQFF
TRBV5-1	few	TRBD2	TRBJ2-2	TGCGCCAGCAGCTTGGAGGGCGGGGGAAACACCGGGGAGCTGTTTTTT	CASSLEGGGNTGELFF
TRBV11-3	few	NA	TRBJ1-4	TGTGCCAGCAGCTTAGGAGGCAGCGAAAAACTGTTTTTT	CASSLGGSEKLFF
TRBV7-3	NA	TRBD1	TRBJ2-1	TGTGCCAGCAGCTTAGAGGGACAGATGACCTACAATGAGCAGTTCTTC	CASSLEGQMTYNEQFF
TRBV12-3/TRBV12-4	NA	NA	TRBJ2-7	TGTGCCAGCAGTCCAGGACAGCTCGGGGCCGAGCAGTACTTC	CASSPGQLGAEQYF
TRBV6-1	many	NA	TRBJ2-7	TGTGCCAGCAGTGCCCTCCGGGACTCGGCGGGGGAGCAGTACTTC	CASSALRDSAGEQYF
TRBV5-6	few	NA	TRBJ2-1	TGTGCCAGCAGCTTGGCCGGGTACTACTCCTCCGGGGGTGAGCAGTTCTTC	CASSLAGYYSSGGEQFF
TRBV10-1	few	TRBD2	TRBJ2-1	TGCGCCAGCAGTGAGTCCTTACTAGCGGGGGCCGACAATGAGCAGTTCTTC	CASSESLLAGADNEQFF
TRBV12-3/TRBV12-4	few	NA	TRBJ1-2	TGTGCCAGCAGTTTTCTGCGAATACCAACCGCTGGCTACACCTTC	CASSFLRIPTAGYTF
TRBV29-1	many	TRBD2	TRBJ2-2	TGCAGCGTTAGCGGGGACACCGGGGAGCTGTTTTTT	CSVSGDTGELFF
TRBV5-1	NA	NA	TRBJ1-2	TGCGCCAGCAGCCCATCAAGGCCGGGGGGCTACACCTTC	CASSPSRPGGYTF
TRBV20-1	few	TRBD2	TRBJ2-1	TGCAGTGCTAGAGATTGGGGACTAGCGGGTTACAATGAGCAGTTCTTC	CSARDWGLAGYNEQFF
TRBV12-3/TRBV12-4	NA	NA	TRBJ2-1	TGTGCCAGCAGTCGCAATCTCGGGACACCTGTCCCCCATGAGCAGTTCTTC	CASSRNLGTPVPHEQFF
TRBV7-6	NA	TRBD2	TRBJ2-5	TGTGCCAGCAGCTCCTGGACTAGCGGGGACCAAGAGACCCAGTACTTC	CASSSWTSGDQETQYF
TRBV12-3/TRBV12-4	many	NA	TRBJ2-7	TGTGCCAGCAGTCCCACTGGGCACTACGAGCAGTACTTC	CASSPTGHYEQYF
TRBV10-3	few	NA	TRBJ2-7	TGTGCCGTCAAAGGGGGGAGCTCCTACGAGCAGTACTTC	CAVKGGSSYEQYF
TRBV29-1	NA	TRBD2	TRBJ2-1	TGCAGCGCGACTAGCGAAAGCTCCTACAATGAGCAGTTCTTC	CSATSESSYNEQFF
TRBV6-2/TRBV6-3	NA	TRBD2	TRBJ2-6	TGTGCCAGCAGCCGGACTAGCGGGAAGGCTGGGGCCAACGTCCTGACTTTC	CASSRTSGKAGANVLTF
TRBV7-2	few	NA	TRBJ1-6	TGTGCCAGCAGCACCCCAGGGTGGAATTCACCCCTCCACTTT	CASSTPGWNSPLHF
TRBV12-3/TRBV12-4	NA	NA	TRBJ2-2	TGTGCCAGCAGTTTTAAGCGTAACACCGGGGAGCTGTTTTTT	CASSFKRNTGELFF
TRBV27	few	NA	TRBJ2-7	TGTGCCAGCAGTTTTTCCACGGGGGACACCTACGAGCAGTACTTC	CASSFSTGDTYEQYF
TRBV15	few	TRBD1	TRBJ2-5	TGTGCCACCAGCAGAGGAGTCGACAGGGGGCGAGGAGAGACCCAGTACTTC	CATSRGVDRGRGETQYF
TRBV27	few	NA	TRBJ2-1	TGTGCCAGCAGTCCTATTGTTGCGGGCATGAGTAATGAGCAGTTCTTC	CASSPIVAGMSNEQFF
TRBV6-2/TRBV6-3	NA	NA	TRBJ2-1	TGTGCCAGCAGTTTCCGGGACATCTCCTACAATGAGCAGTTCTTC	CASSFRDISYNEQFF
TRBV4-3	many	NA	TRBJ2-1	TGCGCCAGCAGCCAAGATCGACGGGGGGAGCAGTTCTTC	CASSQDRRGEQFF
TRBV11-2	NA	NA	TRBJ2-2	TGTGCCAGCAGCTTGGGTTACTCCGGGGAGCTGTTTTTT	CASSLGYSGELFF
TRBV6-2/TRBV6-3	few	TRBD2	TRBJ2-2	TGTGCCAGCAGTTACGGGCGAACGGGACTAGCGTGGATCAGGGTCACCGGGGAGCTGTTTTTT	CASSYGRTGLAWIRVTGELFF
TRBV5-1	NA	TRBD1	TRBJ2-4	TGCGCCAGCAGCCCGGGGGACAGGGACGGAAACATTCAGTACTTC	CASSPGDRDGNIQYF
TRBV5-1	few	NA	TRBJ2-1	TGCGCCAGCAGCTTTGAAGGTCCGAAGCAGTTCTTC	CASSFEGPKQFF
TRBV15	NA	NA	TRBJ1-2	TGTGCCACCAGCAAGGACAGTTACTATGGCTACACCTTC	CATSKDSYYGYTF
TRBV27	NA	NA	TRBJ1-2	TGTGCCAGCAGGCGAATCCCCCAGGGGTCCCAAAACTATGGCTACACCTTC	CASRRIPQGSQNYGYTF
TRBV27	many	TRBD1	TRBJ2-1	TGTGCCAGCAGTTTAAATATGAAGGGACAGGTGGGGAATGAGCAGTTCTTC	CASSLNMKGQVGNEQFF
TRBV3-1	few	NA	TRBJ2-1	TGTGCCAGCAGCCCCCGGCCCACCTACAATGAGCAGTTCTTC	CASSPRPTYNEQFF
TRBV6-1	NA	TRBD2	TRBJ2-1	TGTGCCAGCTCACCGGGACTAGCGGAATACAATGAGCAGTTCTTC	CASSPGLAEYNEQFF
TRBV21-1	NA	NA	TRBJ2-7	TGTGCCAGCAGCAAAGCGCTTAGGGGGTGGGGGCAGTACTTC	CASSKALRGWGQYF
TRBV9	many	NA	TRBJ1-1	TGTGCCAGCAGCGTAGGGACCGCCAATGAAGCTTTCTTT	CASSVGTANEAFF
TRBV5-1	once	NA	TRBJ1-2	TGCGCCAGCAGCTTGTCCAGCACGGATGGCTACACCTTC	CASSLSSTDGYTF
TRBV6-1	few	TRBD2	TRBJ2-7	TGTGCCAGCACGGATTACAGAGGGGCTAGCGGGAGGTCAGTTGAGCAGTACTTC	CASTDYRGASGRSVEQYF
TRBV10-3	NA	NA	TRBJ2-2	NA	CAIRARGFGAGELFF
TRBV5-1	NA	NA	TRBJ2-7	TGCGCCAGCAGCTCGACCTCCTACGAGCAGTCCTTC	CASSSTSYEQSF